The source of this T cell receptor beta chain is a study of cytomegalovirus exposure and HLA in healthy donors. Across the study: The same platform used for the approximately 670 first-cohort repertoires was also used for the 120 or so validation repertoires, as a later analysis reported. Broader study findings: Cytomegalovirus status, reportedly, was diagnosed with high specificity and sensitivity by the classifier. Rarity characterized most TCR sequences, yet some public TCRs appeared in many donors. The study recorded over 150 TCR beta chains that were cytomegalovirus-associated.

Measured with immunoSEQ multiplex PCR; TCRdb has only the in-frame clones, and not every one. This repertoire shows about 330,000 clones, roughly 88% found once; its top ten account for around 0.84%. Between the trimmed V and J ends, which lost 6 bases and 4 bases, there was a span of 10 bases. The CDR3 covers 12 residues. Germline CDR1 is MDHEN and CDR2 is SYDVKM. Comment on this clone: Its antigen is unknown.

Sequenced material: PBMCs. This receptor was taken from a woman between 18 and 30 years old in good health and CMV-seronegative. V and J are TRBV28 and TRBJ2-7; maybe TRBD2 (5 bases). The CDR3 protein is CASSQTSYEQYF. As DNA, the CDR3 is TGTGCCAGCAGCCAAACTAGTTACGAGCAGTACTTC.